The following is a T cell receptor (beta chain) sequence with its context. This clonotype has ten or more counts. It lacks a known antigen. Base qualities are not at hand, and no much larger clone is one base apart. The germline V gene gives CDR1 as SNHLY and CDR2 as FYNNEI. V lost 2 bases and J lost 7 bases, and the count of bases not matched to a germline gene is 14. Including cysteine and phenylalanine, the CDR3 has 17 amino acids. The retained sequence is limited to the CDR3, 51 bases, with the frame set at the first base. The library came from multiplex PCR. Data came from an Illumina HiSeq 4000. iRepertoire HTBI primers and Arm-PCR amplification of CDR3 regions were used to construct TCR beta libraries. Before sequencing, the PCR products underwent gel purification. Per the source publication's procedure: A total of roughly 65 TRBV and under 15 TRBJ segments were identified across samples and were used for gene usage analysis of CDR3 amino acid clonotypes. COPE and FqMerger were used to merge the filtered high-quality paired reads into contigs. Contigs were aligned with BLAST to IMGT TRBV, TRBD and TRBJ reference genes, and CDR3 was defined per IMGT. Highly expanded clones were defined as clonotypes with a frequency above 0.1%. Shannon entropy was used to measure repertoire diversity, and the Gini coefficient was used to measure V-J evenness. A clonotype was considered public if more than one individual shared it. Using fastp at Q25 and MiXCR, TCRdb reprocessed the public reads and kept productive beta chains. Here each entry gathers all rows of one CDR3 protein and keeps the most common genes and DNA. None of the V and J calls come from the authors' own analysis; TCRdb made them. In all, the sample holds just over 600,000 distinct CDR3 sequences, and approximately 15% of those were seen once. Jointly, the top ten make up 18% of the sample.

Per the publication, the time point label means: newly diagnosed GD, antithyroid drugs for less than 3 months. For both TCR sequencing and RNA sequencing, RNA was extracted from PBMCs in TRIzol. Graves' disease was diagnosed according to American Thyroid Association guidelines. Patients for the study were recruited at an endocrinology department in Xi'an, China. Each patient gave 7 to 9.5 milliliters of peripheral blood, collected in an EDTA anticoagulant tube. Ficoll Paque Plus density gradient separation was used to isolate PBMCs, and no additional T cell sorting was done. An Agilent 2100 Bioanalyzer and agarose gel were used to check RNA quality, and a NanoDrop 2000 was used to measure RNA concentration. This sample is part of a study of regulatory T cells in long-lasting Graves disease (dated by TCRdb to the early 2020s). About the study as a whole: Patients with newly diagnosed Graves' disease had been on antithyroid drugs for under 3 months. A total of around 35 samples underwent TCR sequencing, from roughly 13 patients with persistent Graves' disease and 20 patients with newly diagnosed Graves' disease. Peripheral blood TCR sequencing and RNA sequencing compared persistent Graves' disease patients with newly diagnosed Graves' disease patients. The study was registered as a clinical trial and conducted in China. Study-level results and caveats: Lower TCR Shannon entropy and fewer highly expanded clones were observed in persistent Graves' disease patients than in newly diagnosed patients, which suggested clonal expansion. Sequencing and analysis were limited to the TCR beta chain. Only peripheral blood was studied, because thyroid tissue, the primary lesion, was inaccessible. Patients with persistent disease shared more public clonotypes (about 2,500) than newly diagnosed patients did (approximately 970). The authors noted that the small sample size was a limitation that may lower accuracy. TRBV28, TRBJ1-2 and TRBJ2-5 were preferentially used in persistent disease, while TRBV20-1 and TRBJ2-1 were favored in newly diagnosed disease.

The same data also went into a second study, on T cells in Graves' hyperthyroidism and ophthalmopathy. Drawing on the second study: A patient counted as having stable Graves' hyperthyroidism if no progression to ophthalmopathy occurred over 18 months of follow-up. Hyperthyroidism patients were aged 18 to 65 years and newly diagnosed, with disease duration of less than 2 months. Exclusion was applied to patients with uncontrolled infections, other autoimmune diseases, pregnancy or lactation. Diagnoses relied on clinical symptoms, serum thyroxine and TRAb, thyroid ultrasound and orbital computed tomography. A first-round RT-PCR of the TCR CDR3 used the HTBI primer set with the Qiagen OneStep RT-PCR kit. Most expanded thyroid clonotypes (frequency above 0.001) were also detected in blood, suggesting blood repertoires may reflect thyroid immune responses. In cross-validation, a model built on a 13 V-J signature told ophthalmopathy apart from stable hyperthyroidism with 85% to 90% sensitivity and about 81% specificity, and in testing the same model reached 80%/75%. In validation, progression to ophthalmopathy was predicted by the model with about 70% sensitivity and nearly 75% specificity, a median of roughly six months before onset. TCR V-J signatures able to tell the groups apart were searched for in a discovery cohort of approximately 95 patients, of whom over 40 had Graves' ophthalmopathy and roughly 58 had stable Graves' hyperthyroidism. Prospective prediction of ophthalmopathy was tested in an independent validation cohort of fewer than 20 hyperthyroidism patients and 15 to 17 patients who later progressed to ophthalmopathy. The roughly 100 discovery patients were divided at random into training and test sets in a 7:3 ratio. In addition, the study compared T-cell repertoires in thyroid tissue and in blood from roughly six Graves' hyperthyroidism patients. After sampling, hyperthyroidism patients received methimazole starting at 30 mg daily, and ophthalmopathy patients received high-dose intravenous methylprednisolone. A second multiplex PCR round built the libraries, followed by size selection and purification. The libraries were sequenced on an Illumina HiSeq2000 using paired-end 100 bp reads. SOAPnuke was used to process the raw data, throwing out any read that contained adapters or uncalled bases, had a mean Phred below 15, or lacked an exact constant-primer or identifier match. High-quality paired reads were merged using COPE v1.2.5, and each unique nucleotide sequence was defined as a clonotype. MiTCR v1.1 was used to align the clonotypes against IMGT TRBV, TRBD and TRBJ reference segments. The analysis included only V-J combinations with a frequency above 0.0001, which together covered around 99% of the repertoires. The TCS score was defined as the ratio of F50 (clonal expansion) to E x V (chaos), calculated using BLOSUM62-based TCRdist between CDR3 peptides within each V-J. Welch's t-statistics and random forest reduced around 520 V-J features to 10 to 15, which were used in a naive Bayes classifier (R e1071). Sample size was not statistically predetermined, and blinding of investigators to group allocation was not performed. The paper reports TCR Vbeta CDR3 sequencing of roughly 140 peripheral blood samples: approximately 43 ophthalmopathy, roughly 74 hyperthyroidism and approximately 17 progressor patients.

Sequenced material: peripheral blood mononuclear cells (PBMCs), taken at new diagnosis, from a patient treated with antithyroid drugs. The chain employs TRBV2 and TRBJ2-5, and 9 junctional nucleotides match TRBD2. The receptor comes from a woman aged 25 to 45 with Graves disease. Donor details come from another sample of the same person, matched by shared clones. CDR3 region: CASSEYGGASGIGTQYF. At the DNA level, the sequence is TGTGCCAGCAGTGAATACGGCGGGGCTAGCGGGATCGGGACCCAGTACTTC.